These T cell receptor beta chains were read from a single sample in a study of blood T cell repertoires in COVID-19. Assay used: immunoSEQ multiplex PCR; TCRdb lists only in-frame clones, some missing. Found here are around 130,000 clones, roughly 84% of them singletons; the top ten hold 1.4% to 1.5%. Specimen: peripheral blood. These receptors all come from a man aged 55 to 69 with acute or convalescent COVID-19. Each CDR3 is given with its conserved first and last residue. D genes are given only for firm matches. Expanded clones are given a class, and other clones once, few, many or no size at all.

v_gene: TRBV21-1
j_gene: TRBJ2-5
abundance: -
d_gene: -
CDR3aa: CAPQGRGRETQYF
CDR3nt: TGTGCCCCCCAGGGTAGGGGGAGAGAGACCCAGTACTTC

v_gene: TRBV19
j_gene: TRBJ2-1
abundance: -
d_gene: TRBD2
CDR3aa: CASSTQRGNEQFF
CDR3nt: TGTGCCAGTAGTACCCAGCGGGGCAATGAGCAGTTCTTC

v_gene: TRBV18
j_gene: TRBJ2-5
abundance: -
d_gene: TRBD1
CDR3aa: CASSPGQGGETQYF
CDR3nt: TGTGCCAGCTCACCGGGACAGGGGGGAGAGACCCAGTACTTC

v_gene: TRBV24-1
j_gene: TRBJ2-1
abundance: -
d_gene: TRBD2
CDR3aa: CATSSIAGVGNEQFF
CDR3nt: TGTGCCACCAGTTCTATAGCGGGAGTAGGCAATGAGCAGTTCTTC

v_gene: TRBV4-2
j_gene: TRBJ2-7
abundance: -
d_gene: TRBD2
CDR3aa: CASSQVSSGSSYEQYF
CDR3nt: TGTGCCAGCAGCCAAGTGAGTAGCGGGAGCTCCTACGAGCAGTACTTC

v_gene: TRBV5-1
j_gene: TRBJ2-7
abundance: -
d_gene: TRBD1
CDR3aa: CASSPLPTGSHEQYF
CDR3nt: TGCGCCAGCAGCCCCCTCCCGACAGGGTCCCACGAGCAGTACTTC

v_gene: TRBV18
j_gene: TRBJ2-7
abundance: -
d_gene: TRBD2
CDR3aa: CASSEGLAPIEQYF
CDR3nt: TGTGCCAGCTCAGAGGGACTAGCCCCTATCGAGCAGTACTTC

v_gene: TRBV2
j_gene: TRBJ1-5
abundance: -
d_gene: TRBD1
CDR3aa: CASRGDRVQPQHF
CDR3nt: TGTGCCAGCAGGGGCGACAGGGTTCAGCCCCAGCATTTT

v_gene: TRBV9
j_gene: TRBJ2-2
abundance: -
d_gene: TRBD2
CDR3aa: CASSVVAGGYTGELFF
CDR3nt: TGTGCCAGCAGCGTAGTAGCGGGGGGGTACACCGGGGAGCTGTTTTTT

v_gene: TRBV9
j_gene: TRBJ2-3
abundance: -
d_gene: TRBD2
CDR3aa: CASSVGGGGTDTQYF
CDR3nt: TGTGCCAGCAGCGTAGGGGGAGGGGGCACAGATACGCAGTATTTT

v_gene: TRBV30
j_gene: TRBJ1-4
abundance: -
d_gene: -
CDR3aa: CAWSVRGLNEKLFF
CDR3nt: TGTGCCTGGAGTGTACGGGGACTGAATGAAAAACTGTTTTTT

v_gene: TRBV19
j_gene: TRBJ1-1
abundance: -
d_gene: TRBD1
CDR3aa: CASSTPRQGAVNTEAFF
CDR3nt: TGTGCCAGTAGTACCCCTAGGCAGGGGGCAGTGAACACTGAAGCTTTCTTT

v_gene: TRBV27
j_gene: TRBJ2-7
abundance: -
d_gene: TRBD1
CDR3aa: CASSFGTGNYEQYF
CDR3nt: TGTGCCAGCAGTTTTGGGACAGGAAACTACGAGCAGTACTTC

v_gene: TRBV3-1/TRBV3-2
j_gene: TRBJ2-5
abundance: -
d_gene: -
CDR3aa: CASSQDPGLETQYF
CDR3nt: TGTGCCAGCAGCCAAGACCCGGGTTTGGAGACCCAGTACTTC

v_gene: TRBV11-2
j_gene: TRBJ2-5
abundance: -
d_gene: TRBD2
CDR3aa: CASSSGTSGQETQYF
CDR3nt: TGTGCCAGCAGCTCCGGGACTAGCGGACAAGAGACCCAGTACTTC

v_gene: TRBV12-3/TRBV12-4
j_gene: TRBJ1-2
abundance: -
d_gene: TRBD1
CDR3aa: CASRTGVNYGYTF
CDR3nt: TGTGCCAGCCGGACAGGCGTTAACTATGGCTACACCTTC

v_gene: TRBV29-1
j_gene: TRBJ2-3
abundance: many
d_gene: TRBD2
CDR3aa: CSMTSPDTDTQYF
CDR3nt: TGCAGTATGACTAGCCCGGACACAGATACGCAGTATTTT

v_gene: TRBV7-2
j_gene: TRBJ2-2
abundance: few
d_gene: -
CDR3aa: CASSSQGSGELFF
CDR3nt: TGTGCCAGCAGCTCTCAGGGAAGCGGGGAGCTGTTTTTT

v_gene: TRBV19
j_gene: TRBJ2-7
abundance: -
d_gene: TRBD2
CDR3aa: CASSMANSLAGSPYEQYF
CDR3nt: TGTGCCAGTAGTATGGCCAACTCACTAGCGGGAAGCCCCTACGAGCAGTACTTC

v_gene: TRBV6-5
j_gene: TRBJ2-2
abundance: -
d_gene: TRBD1
CDR3aa: CASSYPGQGNTGELFF
CDR3nt: TGTGCCAGCAGTTACCCGGGACAGGGGAACACCGGGGAGCTGTTTTTT

v_gene: TRBV3-1/TRBV3-2
j_gene: TRBJ1-6
abundance: -
d_gene: -
CDR3aa: CASSDTLNSPLHF
CDR3nt: TGTGCCAGCTCGGACACGCTAAATTCACCCCTCCACTTT

v_gene: TRBV19
j_gene: TRBJ1-1
abundance: -
d_gene: -
CDR3aa: CASSTGLNTEAFF
CDR3nt: TGTGCCAGTAGTACAGGCTTGAACACTGAAGCTTTCTTT

v_gene: TRBV5-4
j_gene: TRBJ2-3
abundance: -
d_gene: TRBD2
CDR3aa: CASSAAGGPTDTQYF
CDR3nt: TGTGCCAGCAGCGCTGCGGGAGGGCCGACAGATACGCAGTATTTT

v_gene: TRBV19
j_gene: TRBJ2-5
abundance: once
d_gene: -
CDR3aa: CASSNPGERRETQYF
CDR3nt: TGTGCCAGTAGTAACCCCGGGGAGCGCCGGGAGACCCAGTACTTC

v_gene: TRBV20-1
j_gene: TRBJ2-1
abundance: -
d_gene: -
CDR3aa: CSASKALASYNEQFF
CDR3nt: TGCAGTGCTAGTAAGGCACTAGCCAGTTACAATGAGCAGTTCTTC

v_gene: TRBV6-5
j_gene: TRBJ1-2
abundance: -
d_gene: TRBD1
CDR3aa: CASSSSGTGKGYTF
CDR3nt: TGTGCCAGCAGTTCCTCCGGGACAGGGAAAGGCTACACCTTC

v_gene: TRBV6-2/TRBV6-3
j_gene: TRBJ1-1
abundance: -
d_gene: -
CDR3aa: CASSLVQGMVNTEAFF
CDR3nt: TGTGCCAGCAGTTTAGTACAGGGTATGGTGAACACTGAAGCTTTCTTT

v_gene: TRBV7-3
j_gene: TRBJ1-1
abundance: -
d_gene: -
CDR3aa: CASSRGPGIGTEAFF
CDR3nt: TGTGCCAGCAGTAGAGGACCAGGGATCGGAACTGAAGCTTTCTTT

v_gene: TRBV13
j_gene: TRBJ1-4
abundance: -
d_gene: -
CDR3aa: CASSSTGSTNEKLFF
CDR3nt: TGTGCCAGCAGCTCGACAGGTTCAACTAATGAAAAACTGTTTTTT

v_gene: TRBV4-1
j_gene: TRBJ2-5
abundance: -
d_gene: TRBD2
CDR3aa: CASSQGAGGSQETQYF
CDR3nt: TGCGCCAGCAGCCAAGGGGCGGGGGGAAGCCAAGAGACCCAGTACTTC

v_gene: TRBV5-1
j_gene: TRBJ2-7
abundance: -
d_gene: TRBD2
CDR3aa: CASSPLAGAYEQYF
CDR3nt: TGCGCCAGCAGTCCACTAGCGGGGGCCTACGAGCAGTACTTC

v_gene: TRBV5-4
j_gene: TRBJ2-3
abundance: -
d_gene: TRBD1
CDR3aa: CASSLPSGQGADTQYF
CDR3nt: TGTGCCAGCAGCCTACCCTCGGGACAGGGGGCAGATACGCAGTATTTT

v_gene: TRBV27
j_gene: TRBJ2-7
abundance: -
d_gene: -
CDR3aa: CASSWLDEQYF
CDR3nt: TGTGCCAGCAGTTGGTTAGACGAGCAGTACTTC

v_gene: TRBV29-1
j_gene: TRBJ1-1
abundance: -
d_gene: TRBD1
CDR3aa: CSVRGGENTEAFF
CDR3nt: TGCAGCGTTCGAGGGGGCGAGAACACTGAAGCTTTCTTT

v_gene: TRBV19
j_gene: TRBJ1-1
abundance: -
d_gene: -
CDR3aa: CASSGAGAGTEAFF
CDR3nt: TGTGCCAGTAGTGGTGCAGGGGCAGGCACTGAAGCTTTCTTT

v_gene: TRBV19
j_gene: TRBJ1-6
abundance: -
d_gene: TRBD1
CDR3aa: CASSQTGGSPLHF
CDR3nt: TGTGCCAGTAGCCAGACAGGGGGATCACCCCTCCACTTT

v_gene: TRBV28
j_gene: TRBJ1-3
abundance: -
d_gene: -
CDR3aa: CASSPQGTGNTIYF
CDR3nt: TGTGCCAGCAGTCCTCAGGGAACTGGAAACACCATATATTTT

v_gene: TRBV5-1
j_gene: TRBJ1-4
abundance: -
d_gene: TRBD1
CDR3aa: CASSPDGDREKLFF
CDR3nt: TGCGCCAGCAGCCCTGACGGGGACAGGGAAAAACTGTTTTTT

v_gene: TRBV19
j_gene: TRBJ1-4
abundance: -
d_gene: -
CDR3aa: CASSIVGGYEKLFF
CDR3nt: TGTGCCAGTAGTATAGTTGGGGGGTACGAAAAACTGTTTTTT

v_gene: TRBV7-8
j_gene: TRBJ2-7
abundance: -
d_gene: TRBD2
CDR3aa: CASSLTTSGAVYEQYF
CDR3nt: TGTGCCAGCAGCTTAACGACTAGCGGCGCGGTCTACGAGCAGTACTTC

v_gene: TRBV9
j_gene: TRBJ2-1
abundance: -
d_gene: TRBD1
CDR3aa: CASSVGTGSEQFF
CDR3nt: TGTGCCAGCAGCGTAGGGACAGGGAGCGAGCAGTTCTTC

v_gene: TRBV6-5
j_gene: TRBJ2-7
abundance: -
d_gene: TRBD1
CDR3aa: CASNRGYEQYF
CDR3nt: TGTGCCAGCAACAGGGGGTACGAGCAGTACTTC

v_gene: TRBV10-2
j_gene: TRBJ2-7
abundance: once
d_gene: -
CDR3aa: CASRGPYEQYF
CDR3nt: TGCGCCAGTAGGGGTCCCTACGAGCAGTACTTC

v_gene: TRBV19
j_gene: TRBJ1-5
abundance: -
d_gene: -
CDR3aa: CASSGRDNQPQHF
CDR3nt: TGTGCCAGTAGTGGCAGGGATAATCAGCCCCAGCATTTT

v_gene: TRBV5-4
j_gene: TRBJ1-3
abundance: once
d_gene: -
CDR3aa: CASTTGSPSSGNTIYF
CDR3nt: TGTGCCAGCACCACAGGATCTCCCAGCTCTGGAAACACCATATATTTT

v_gene: TRBV9
j_gene: TRBJ2-7
abundance: -
d_gene: -
CDR3aa: CASSSGVSHEQYF
CDR3nt: TGTGCCAGCAGCTCAGGGGTCTCGCACGAGCAGTACTTC

v_gene: TRBV27
j_gene: TRBJ1-2
abundance: -
d_gene: -
CDR3aa: CASSLRYRVGYTF
CDR3nt: TGTGCCAGCAGTTTGCGGTACAGGGTTGGCTACACCTTC

v_gene: TRBV6-5
j_gene: TRBJ1-4
abundance: -
d_gene: TRBD1
CDR3aa: CASRQGQRGEKLFF
CDR3nt: TGTGCCAGCAGACAGGGGCAGAGGGGTGAAAAACTGTTTTTT

v_gene: TRBV6-1
j_gene: TRBJ1-5
abundance: once
d_gene: TRBD1
CDR3aa: CASSEAFRSMVEGQINQPQHF
CDR3nt: TGTGCCAGCAGTGAAGCGTTTCGTAGCATGGTTGAGGGACAGATCAATCAGCCCCAGCATTTT

v_gene: TRBV3-1/TRBV3-2
j_gene: TRBJ2-7
abundance: -
d_gene: -
CDR3aa: CASRLLSGEQYF
CDR3nt: TGTGCCAGCAGACTACTTTCTGGGGAGCAGTACTTC

v_gene: TRBV11-1
j_gene: TRBJ1-1
abundance: -
d_gene: -
CDR3aa: CASSLARNTEAFF
CDR3nt: TGTGCCAGCAGCTTAGCCAGGAACACTGAAGCTTTCTTT

v_gene: TRBV19
j_gene: TRBJ1-3
abundance: once
d_gene: -
CDR3aa: CASSIQGVGNTIYF
CDR3nt: TGTGCCAGTAGTATCCAAGGGGTCGGAAACACCATATATTTT

v_gene: TRBV19
j_gene: TRBJ2-1
abundance: once
d_gene: -
CDR3aa: CASSMALSAYNEQFF
CDR3nt: TGTGCCAGTAGTATGGCCTTGAGCGCCTACAATGAGCAGTTCTTC

v_gene: TRBV7-3
j_gene: TRBJ2-5
abundance: -
d_gene: -
CDR3aa: CASSFDGRGGETQYF
CDR3nt: TGTGCCAGCAGCTTCGACGGGAGAGGTGGAGAGACCCAGTACTTC

v_gene: TRBV24-1
j_gene: TRBJ1-5
abundance: -
d_gene: TRBD1
CDR3aa: CATSESDRGRGQPQHF
CDR3nt: TGTGCCACCAGTGAGTCTGACAGGGGCCGGGGTCAGCCCCAGCATTTT

v_gene: TRBV5-1
j_gene: TRBJ2-2
abundance: -
d_gene: TRBD1
CDR3aa: CASSSQDRANTGELFF
CDR3nt: TGCGCCAGCAGCTCACAGGACAGGGCGAACACCGGGGAGCTGTTTTTT

v_gene: TRBV7-3
j_gene: TRBJ2-6
abundance: -
d_gene: -
CDR3aa: CASSERFSGANVLTF
CDR3nt: TGTGCCAGCAGCGAGAGATTCTCTGGGGCCAACGTCCTGACTTTC

v_gene: TRBV19
j_gene: TRBJ1-1
abundance: -
d_gene: -
CDR3aa: CASSSGRGIDTEAFF
CDR3nt: TGTGCCAGTAGTTCAGGACGGGGTATCGACACTGAAGCTTTCTTT